This TCR beta chain was identified in a study of blood T cell repertoires in COVID-19. As for the study in general: Samples of COVID-19 (acute and convalescent) were obtained from the United States, Italy and Spain. Nucleic acid was either cDNA or gDNA, and it came from T cells, B-cell-depleted T cells, or PBMCs.

Trimming left V 3 bases short and J 6 bases short, with 5 bases between. CDR1 is SEHNR and CDR2 is FQNEAQ in the germline V gene (reference sequence). This CDR3 is built from 11 residues. Per the study methods: The authors estimated nucleated cell counts from reference gene primer amplification. Data came from immunoSEQ multiplex PCR; TCRdb stores just in-frame clones and leaves some out. The D gene and trimming were derived from the DNA, and the V and J assignments and clone size from that table. The sample has over 60,000 clones, under 85% seen once. Enrollment of patients from Seattle took place during active infection, with longitudinal follow-up.

This clonotype was sampled from a man between 60 and 75 years old with COVID-19, enrolled during active disease. The gene calls are TRBV7-9 and TRBJ1-2; D unclear. Sequencing was carried out using peripheral blood. CDR3 in DNA: TGTGCCAGCAGCTTCCTAGATGGCTACACCTTC. Amino acid sequence: CASSFLDGYTF.